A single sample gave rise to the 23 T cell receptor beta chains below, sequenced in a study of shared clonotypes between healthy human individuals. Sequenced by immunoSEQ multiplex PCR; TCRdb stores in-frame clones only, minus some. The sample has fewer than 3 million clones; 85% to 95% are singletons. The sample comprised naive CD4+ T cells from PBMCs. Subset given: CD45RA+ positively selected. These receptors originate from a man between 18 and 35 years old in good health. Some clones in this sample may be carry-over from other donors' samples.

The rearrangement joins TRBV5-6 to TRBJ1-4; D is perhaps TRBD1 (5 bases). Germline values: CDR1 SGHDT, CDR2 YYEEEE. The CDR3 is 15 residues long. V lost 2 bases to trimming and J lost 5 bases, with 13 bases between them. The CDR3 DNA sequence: TGTGCCAGCAGCTTTCGCAGGGTAACAAATGAAAAACTGTTTTTT. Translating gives CASSFRRVTNEKLFF.

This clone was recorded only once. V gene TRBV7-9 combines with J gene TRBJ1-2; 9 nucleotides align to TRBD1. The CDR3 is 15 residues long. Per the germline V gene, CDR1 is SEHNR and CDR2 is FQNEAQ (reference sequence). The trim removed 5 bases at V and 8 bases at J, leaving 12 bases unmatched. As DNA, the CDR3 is TGTGCCAGCAGCGAAGGGGACAGGGCCTCTAGGGGCTACACCTTC. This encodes CASSEGDRASRGYTF.

The CDR3 DNA follows: TGTGCCTGGAGTGTACGGCAAACGAGCTCCTACGAGCAGTACTTC. Translating gives CAWSVRQTSSYEQYF. The rearrangement uses TRBV30 and TRBJ2-7, with D hard to call. V lost 0 bases, J lost 0 bases, and 12 bases lay in between. Looked up from germline, CDR1 is GTSNPN and CDR2 is SVGIG (reference sequence). The CDR3 runs to 15 residues.

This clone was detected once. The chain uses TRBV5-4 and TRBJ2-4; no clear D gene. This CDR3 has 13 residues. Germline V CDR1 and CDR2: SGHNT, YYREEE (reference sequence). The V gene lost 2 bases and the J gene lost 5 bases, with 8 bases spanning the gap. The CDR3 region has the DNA TGTGCCAGCAGCTTAGGCCAGCAAAACATTCAGTACTTC. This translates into CASSLGQQNIQYF.

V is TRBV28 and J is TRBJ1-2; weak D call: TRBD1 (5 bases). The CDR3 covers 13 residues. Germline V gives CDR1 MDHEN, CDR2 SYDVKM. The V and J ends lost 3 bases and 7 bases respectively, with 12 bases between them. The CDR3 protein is CASSFPGSSGYTF. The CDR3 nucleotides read TGTGCCAGCAGTTTCCCAGGGTCCTCTGGCTACACCTTC.

Here the CDR3 reads CASSSGTAFSYEQYF. In DNA form, the CDR3 reads TGCGCCAGCAGCTCTGGGACAGCCTTTTCCTACGAGCAGTACTTC. The chain combines TRBV5-1 with TRBJ2-7; 7 bases match TRBD1. Germline-derived CDR1 and CDR2 are SGHRS and YFSETQ. Unmatched junction bases numbered 7, after V lost 3 bases and J lost 1 base. The length of the CDR3 is 15 residues.

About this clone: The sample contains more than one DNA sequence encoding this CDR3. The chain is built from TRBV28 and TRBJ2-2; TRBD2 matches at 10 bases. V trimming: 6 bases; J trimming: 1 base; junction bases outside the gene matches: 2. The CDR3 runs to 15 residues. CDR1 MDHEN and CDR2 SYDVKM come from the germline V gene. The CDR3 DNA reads TGTGCCAGCAGACTAGCGGGATTGAACACCGGGGAGCTGTTTTTT. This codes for CASRLAGLNTGELFF.

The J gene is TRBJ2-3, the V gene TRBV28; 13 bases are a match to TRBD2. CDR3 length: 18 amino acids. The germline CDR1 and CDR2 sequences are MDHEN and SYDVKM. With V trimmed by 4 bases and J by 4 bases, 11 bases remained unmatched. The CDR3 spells CASSYGLAGVAPPDTQYF. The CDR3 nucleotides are TGTGCCAGCAGTTATGGACTAGCGGGAGTTGCCCCCCCAGATACGCAGTATTTT.

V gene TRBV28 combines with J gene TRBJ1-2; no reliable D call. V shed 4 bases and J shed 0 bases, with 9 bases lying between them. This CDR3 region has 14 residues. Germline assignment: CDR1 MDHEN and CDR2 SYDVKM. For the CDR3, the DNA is TGTGCCAGCAGTTCCAGGATAACTAACTATGGCTACACCTTC. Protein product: CASSSRITNYGYTF.

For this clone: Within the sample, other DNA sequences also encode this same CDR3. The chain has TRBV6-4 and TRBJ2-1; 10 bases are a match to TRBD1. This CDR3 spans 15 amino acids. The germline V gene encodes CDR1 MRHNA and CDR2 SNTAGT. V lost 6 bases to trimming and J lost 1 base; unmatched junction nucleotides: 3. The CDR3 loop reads CASSRDRGSYNEQFF. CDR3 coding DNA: TGTGCCAGCAGCCGGGACAGGGGTTCCTACAATGAGCAGTTCTTC.

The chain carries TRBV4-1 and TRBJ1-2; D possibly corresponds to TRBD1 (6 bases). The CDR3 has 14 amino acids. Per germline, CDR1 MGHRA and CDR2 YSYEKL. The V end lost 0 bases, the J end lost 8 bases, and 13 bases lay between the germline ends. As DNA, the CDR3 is TGCGCCAGCAGCCAAGATTCAGGGGAGGGGGGCTACACCTTC. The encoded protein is CASSQDSGEGGYTF.

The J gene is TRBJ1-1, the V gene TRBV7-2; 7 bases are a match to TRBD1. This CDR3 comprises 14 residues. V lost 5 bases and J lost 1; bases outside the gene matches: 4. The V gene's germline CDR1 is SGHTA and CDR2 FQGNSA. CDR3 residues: CASSTQGTNTEAFF. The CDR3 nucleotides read TGTGCCAGCAGCACACAGGGGACGAACACTGAAGCTTTCTTT.

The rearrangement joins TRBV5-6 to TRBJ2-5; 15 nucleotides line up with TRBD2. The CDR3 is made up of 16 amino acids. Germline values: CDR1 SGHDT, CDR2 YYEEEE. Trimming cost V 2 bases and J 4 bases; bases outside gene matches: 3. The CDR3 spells CASSFWGLAGGETQYF. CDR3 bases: TGTGCCAGCAGCTTCTGGGGACTAGCGGGAGGAGAGACCCAGTACTTC.

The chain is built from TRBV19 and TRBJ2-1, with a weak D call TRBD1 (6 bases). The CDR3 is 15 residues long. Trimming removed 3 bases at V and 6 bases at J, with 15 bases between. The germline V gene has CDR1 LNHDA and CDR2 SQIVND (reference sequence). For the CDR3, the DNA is TGTGCCAGTAGTATCGGGCAGGGGAGTGGCAATGAGCAGTTCTTC. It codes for CASSIGQGSGNEQFF.

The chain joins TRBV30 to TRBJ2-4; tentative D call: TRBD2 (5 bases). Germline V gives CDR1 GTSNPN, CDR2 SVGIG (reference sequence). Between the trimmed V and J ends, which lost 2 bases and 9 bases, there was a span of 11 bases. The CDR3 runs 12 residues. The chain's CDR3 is CAWSHPAGIQYF. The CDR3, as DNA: TGTGCCTGGAGTCATCCGGCGGGCATTCAGTACTTC.

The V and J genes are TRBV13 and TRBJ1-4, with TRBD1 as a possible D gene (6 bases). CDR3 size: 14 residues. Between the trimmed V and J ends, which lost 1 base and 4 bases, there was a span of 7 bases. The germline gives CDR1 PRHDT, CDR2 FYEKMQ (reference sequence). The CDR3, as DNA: TGTGCCAGCAGCTTAGTGGACAGTAATGAAAAACTGTTTTTT. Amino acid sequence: CASSLVDSNEKLFF.

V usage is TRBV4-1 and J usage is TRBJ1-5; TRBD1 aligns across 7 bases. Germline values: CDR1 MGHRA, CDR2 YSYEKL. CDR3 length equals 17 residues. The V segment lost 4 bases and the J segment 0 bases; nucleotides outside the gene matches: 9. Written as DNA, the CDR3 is TGCGCCAGCAGCCGATCTGGGACAGTCTATAGCAATCAGCCCCAGCATTTT. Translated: CASSRSGTVYSNQPQHF.

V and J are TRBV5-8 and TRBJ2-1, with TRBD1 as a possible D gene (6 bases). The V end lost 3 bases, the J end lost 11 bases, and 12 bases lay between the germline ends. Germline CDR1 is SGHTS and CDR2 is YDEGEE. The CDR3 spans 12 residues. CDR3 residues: CASSWDTPQQFF. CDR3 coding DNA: TGTGCCAGCAGCTGGGACACCCCGCAGCAGTTCTTC.

The DNA of the CDR3 is TGTGCCAGCTCACCACCTTCAGGGAGGGACTATGGCTACACCTTC. The encoded protein is CASSPPSGRDYGYTF. The rearrangement uses TRBV18 and TRBJ1-2; tentative D call: TRBD1 (5 bases). Germline V gene data show CDR1 as KGHSH and CDR2 as LQKENI. CDR3 length: 15 residues. Trimming took 0 bases from V and 3 from J, leaving 11 bases between them.

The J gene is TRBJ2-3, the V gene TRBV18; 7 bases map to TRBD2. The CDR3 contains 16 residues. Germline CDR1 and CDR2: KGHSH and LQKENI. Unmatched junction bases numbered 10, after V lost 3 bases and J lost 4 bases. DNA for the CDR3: TGTGCCAGCTCACCCTTCTCGCGGGAGAAGCCAGATACGCAGTATTTT. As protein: CASSPFSREKPDTQYF.

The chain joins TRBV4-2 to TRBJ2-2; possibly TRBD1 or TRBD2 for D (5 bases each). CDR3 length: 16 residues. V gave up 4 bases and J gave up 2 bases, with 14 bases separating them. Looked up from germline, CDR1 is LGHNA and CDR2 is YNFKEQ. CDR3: CASSPGEGANTGELFF. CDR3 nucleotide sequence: TGTGCCAGCAGCCCCGGGGAAGGGGCTAACACCGGGGAGCTGTTTTTT.

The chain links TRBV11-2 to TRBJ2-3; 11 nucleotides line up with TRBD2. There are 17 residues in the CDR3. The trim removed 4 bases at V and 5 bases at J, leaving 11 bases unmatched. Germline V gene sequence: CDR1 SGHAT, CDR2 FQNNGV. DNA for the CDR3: TGTGCCAGCAGCTCCCGACCGGGACTAGCGGTACGAGATACGCAGTATTTT. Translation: CASSSRPGLAVRDTQYF.

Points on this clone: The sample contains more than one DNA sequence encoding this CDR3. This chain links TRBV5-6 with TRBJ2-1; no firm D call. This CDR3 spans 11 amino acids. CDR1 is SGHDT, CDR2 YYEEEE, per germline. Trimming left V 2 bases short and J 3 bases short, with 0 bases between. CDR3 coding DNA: TGTGCCAGCAGCTTCTACAATGAGCAGTTCTTC. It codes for CASSFYNEQFF.